The 31 T cell receptor beta chains presented below share a single source sample, sequenced in a study of cytomegalovirus exposure and HLA in healthy donors. The study ran its PCR with 60 Vbeta and 13 Jbeta primers. Method: immunoSEQ multiplex PCR; TCRdb's copy keeps in-frame clones and lacks some. The sample has about 160,000 clones, 73% seen once. Material: PBMCs. These receptors were collected from a woman between 18 and 29 years old in good health and CMV-seronegative.

V is TRBV28 and J is TRBJ1-3; 8 positions match TRBD1. The CDR3 runs to 16 residues. J gave up 0 bases and V 6 bases, and 7 bases lay outside the gene matches. In germline, CDR1 is MDHEN, CDR2 SYDVKM. The chain's CDR3 is CASRSTGVNSGNTIYF. CDR3 nucleotides: TGTGCCAGCAGGTCGACAGGGGTAAACTCTGGAAACACCATATATTTT.

The chain employs TRBV12-5 and TRBJ1-5, with D perhaps TRBD1 (6 bases). The CDR3 sequence is 15 residues long. V shed 7 bases and J shed 3 bases, with 16 bases lying between them. CDR1 LGHNT and CDR2 FRNRAP come from the germline V gene. The CDR3 coding sequence is TGTGCTAGTGCCCTAAGAACAGGGTCCAATCAGCCCCAGCATTTT. Encoded protein: CASALRTGSNQPQHF.

The CDR3: CASSLSTGSSYEQYF. The DNA of the CDR3 is TGTGCCAGCAGTTTATCGACGGGAAGCTCCTACGAGCAGTACTTC. The genes are TRBV27 and TRBJ2-7; tentative D call: TRBD2 (5 bases). V was shortened by 0 bases and J by 0 bases, with 9 bases between the two germline ends. This CDR3 region has 15 residues. The germline V gene has CDR1 MNHEY and CDR2 SMNVEV (reference sequence).

This chain links TRBV7-2 with TRBJ2-7, with 7 bases that match TRBD1. The V and J ends lost 1 base and 6 bases, in that order; junction bases with no gene match: 9. The germline V gene has CDR1 SGHTA and CDR2 FQGNSA. The CDR3 spans 15 residues. The CDR3 DNA sequence: TGTGCCAGCAGCTTAGGACAGGGAAATCGCCGCGAGCAGTACGTC. Its protein product is CASSLGQGNRREQYV.

The chain links TRBV5-1 to TRBJ2-1, with 10 bases matching TRBD2. V lost 0 bases, J lost 1 base, and 4 bases stayed unmatched. Germline lookup yields CDR1 SGHRS and CDR2 YFSETQ. The CDR3 consists of 17 residues. CDR3 region: CASSLGGLARSYNEQFF. CDR3 nucleotide sequence: TGCGCCAGCAGCTTGGGGGGACTAGCGCGTTCCTACAATGAGCAGTTCTTC. Based on the CDR3 plus reference TRBV5-1 and TRBJ2-1, the full variable domain is KAGVTQTPRYLIKTRGQQVTLSCSPISGHRSVSWYQQTPGQGLQFLFEYFSETQRNKGNFPGRFSGRQFSNSRSEMNVSTLELGDSALYLCASSLGGLARSYNEQFFGPGTRLTVL.

The chain has TRBV5-1 and TRBJ2-2; 8 bases map to TRBD1. Germline V gene data show CDR1 as SGHRS and CDR2 as YFSETQ. J lost 5 bases, V lost 0 bases, and 6 bases had no gene match. This CDR3 contains 16 residues. The CDR3 is CASSLGEDRGTGELFF. As DNA, the CDR3 is TGCGCCAGCAGCTTGGGGGAAGACAGGGGAACCGGGGAGCTGTTTTTT.

V usage is TRBV18 and J usage is TRBJ2-3; D might be TRBD1 (6 bases). CDR3 length: 15 amino acids. Germline lookup yields CDR1 KGHSH and CDR2 LQKENI. Trimming took 3 bases from V and 0 from J, leaving 10 bases between them. DNA for the CDR3: TGTGCCAGCTCACCCGACAGGAGAAGCACAGATACGCAGTATTTT. Residues: CASSPDRRSTDTQYF.

This clone turned up a few times. The chain combines TRBV11-1 with TRBJ1-2, with TRBD1 identical over 9 bases. Per germline, CDR1 SGHAT and CDR2 FQDESV (reference sequence). The ends lost 5 bases at V and 4 bases at J; junction bases unmatched: 14. CDR3 size: 17 residues. The CDR3 reads CASSPTTTGGSSYGYTF. DNA of the CDR3: TGTGCCAGCAGCCCAACGACAACAGGGGGCAGTAGCTATGGCTACACCTTC.

The genes are TRBV2 and TRBJ1-2, with D possibly matching TRBD1 (6 bases). The germline V and J ends were trimmed by 1 base and 4 bases, with 13 bases remaining between them. This CDR3 spans 15 amino acids. CDR1 SNHLY and CDR2 FYNNEI come from the germline V gene. In nucleotides, the CDR3 is TGTGCCAGCAGTGAAGGTCAAGGGGGACCCTATGGCTACACCTTC. This sequence encodes CASSEGQGGPYGYTF. Full variable domain (rest looked up from reference TRBV2 and TRBJ1-2): EPEVTQTPSHQVTQMGQEVILRCVPISNHLYFYWYRQILGQKVEFLVSFYNNEISEKSEIFDDQFSVERPDGSNFTLKIRSTKLEDSAMYFCASSEGQGGPYGYTFGSGTRLTVV.

The chain combines TRBV28 with TRBJ1-4, with D unresolved. Germline lookup yields CDR1 MDHEN and CDR2 SYDVKM. V lost 6 bases, J lost 8 bases, and 16 bases lay in between. The CDR3 extends over 14 amino acids. The CDR3 loop reads CASSAGSLGEKLFF. As DNA, the CDR3 is TGTGCCAGCAGCGCCGGGTCCCTCGGGGAAAAACTGTTTTTT.

The chain carries TRBV15 and TRBJ2-5, with TRBD2 as a possible D gene (6 bases). V lost 0 bases, J lost 2 bases, and 10 bases lay in between. The CDR3 has 15 residues. CDR1 and CDR2 (germline): LNHNV, YYDKDF (reference sequence). This CDR3 is CATSRDRGRQETQYF. In DNA form, the CDR3 reads TGTGCCACCAGCAGAGATCGAGGGAGGCAAGAGACCCAGTACTTC.

This rearrangement joins TRBV18 to TRBJ1-1, with a tentative D call TRBD1 (5 bases). Looked up from germline, CDR1 is KGHSH and CDR2 is LQKENI. V shed 2 bases and J shed 6 bases, with 16 bases lying between them. The CDR3 totals 15 residues. The CDR3, as DNA: TGTGCCAGCTCACCAACCTTAAGGGGATGGGCTGAAGCTTTCTTT. This encodes CASSPTLRGWAEAFF.

V gene TRBV5-6 combines with J gene TRBJ1-3; D might be TRBD1 (6 bases). This CDR3 is 14 amino acids long. From germline, CDR1 is SGHDT and CDR2 YYEEEE. The V gene lost 4 bases and the J gene lost 3 bases, with 11 bases spanning the gap. The CDR3, as DNA: TGTGCCAGCAGCCCAACAGGGTTTGGAAACACCATATATTTT. It encodes CASSPTGFGNTIYF.

The rearrangement uses TRBV7-9 and TRBJ2-7, with D possibly being TRBD1 (6 bases). The CDR3 covers 14 residues. The V and J ends lost 1 base and 4 bases respectively, with 11 bases between them. The germline gives CDR1 SEHNR, CDR2 FQNEAQ (reference sequence). This CDR3 reads CASSLGQARYEQYV. As DNA, the CDR3 is TGTGCCAGCAGCTTAGGACAGGCCCGATACGAGCAGTACGTC.

This sequence joins TRBV4-1 and TRBJ1-4; 10 bases agree with TRBD1. The V and J ends lost 2 bases and 3 bases, in that order; junction bases with no gene match: 3. From germline, CDR1 is MGHRA and CDR2 YSYEKL. This CDR3 is 16 amino acids long. DNA for the CDR3: TGCGCCAGCAGCCAACGACAGGGGGCCCCTAATGAAAAACTGTTTTTT. Its protein is CASSQRQGAPNEKLFF.

The chain has TRBV19 and TRBJ1-5; 11 bases are shared with TRBD1. The length of the CDR3 is 15 residues. With V trimmed by 4 bases and J by 5 bases, 4 bases remained unmatched. Germline-derived CDR1 and CDR2 are LNHDA and SQIVND (reference sequence). CDR3 in DNA: TGTGCCAGTAGTAGGGGGGGACAGGGGGATCAGCCCCAGCATTTT. Its translation is CASSRGGQGDQPQHF.

CDR3 sequence (DNA): TGTGCCAGCAGCGTAGGGGAGCGGGGGAGAGAGACCCAGTACTTC. Translation gives CASSVGERGRETQYF. J is TRBJ2-5 and V is TRBV9; 8 nucleotides line up with TRBD2. Germline lookup yields CDR1 SGDLS and CDR2 YYNGEE. Trimming took 0 bases from V and 4 from J; bases not matched to a gene: 5. This CDR3 has 15 amino acids.

The chain uses TRBV2 and TRBJ2-7, with TRBD2 matching over 12 bases. This CDR3 comprises 19 residues. The germline V gene encodes CDR1 SNHLY and CDR2 FYNNEI. V shed 6 bases and J 3 bases; nucleotides not matched to a gene: 18. The CDR3: CASSLSGLAGGLSDYEQYV. The DNA for the CDR3 is TGTGCCAGCAGCCTCTCGGGGCTAGCGGGAGGGCTTTCGGACTACGAGCAGTACGTC.

The rearrangement joins TRBV28 to TRBJ1-1; possibly TRBD1 for D (5 bases). CDR3 size: 14 residues. Germline V gives CDR1 MDHEN, CDR2 SYDVKM. V lost 2 bases, J lost 8 bases, and 15 bases lay in between. The CDR3 protein is CASSLTQGLAEAFF. CDR3 DNA: TGTGCCAGCAGTTTAACCCAGGGTTTGGCGGAAGCTTTCTTT.

This rearrangement joins TRBV11-3 to TRBJ2-3, with D unclear. Trimming stripped 4 bases from V and 4 bases from J, with 18 bases between. Germline V lookup: CDR1 SGHNT, CDR2 YENEEA. This CDR3 has 16 residues. CDR3 sequence: CASSSPPLRISDTQYF. The CDR3 nucleotides read TGTGCCAGCAGCTCCCCTCCGCTACGTATTTCAGATACGCAGTATTTT.

Details on this clone: Germline and junction disagree at one end, which may indicate a read error. This sequence joins TRBV7-3 and TRBJ2-6; tentatively, D is TRBD1 (5 bases). CDR1 is SGHTA, CDR2 FQGTGA, per germline. The CDR3 spans 15 residues. The CDR3: CASSSGLGGANGLTF. The CDR3, as DNA: TGTGCCAGCAGTTCAGGGCTGGGTGGGGCCAACGGCCTGACTTTC.

This clone came up once. The chain has TRBV12-5 and TRBJ2-3; tentatively, D is TRBD1 (6 bases). CDR3 length equals 13 residues. V lost 2 bases to trimming and J lost 7 bases, with 10 bases between them. CDR1 and CDR2 from the germline V gene are LGHNT and FRNRAP. The CDR3 nucleotides are TGTGCTAGTGGTTTGAGTGGACAGAATACGCAGTATTTT. Its translation is CASGLSGQNTQYF.

The gene calls are TRBV29-1 and TRBJ2-1; 9 bases map to TRBD1. Germline CDR1 and CDR2: SQVTM and ANQGSEA. Losses at the gene ends were 6 bases for V and 4 bases for J; bases not matched to a gene: 10. This CDR3 has 15 amino acids. CDR3 amino acids: CSVALTGGLYNEQFF. DNA of the CDR3: TGCAGCGTAGCTCTCACAGGGGGCTTGTACAATGAGCAGTTCTTC.

The J gene is TRBJ1-2, the V gene TRBV2; 7 nucleotides match TRBD1. The J segment lost 1 base and the V segment lost 6 bases, leaving 14 bases of the junction unmatched. CDR3 size: 17 residues. CDR1 is SNHLY and CDR2 is FYNNEI in the germline V gene. The CDR3 region has the DNA TGTGCCAGCAGCCACTCATCCGGGACAGATCTTAACTATGGCTACACCTTC. Its protein is CASSHSSGTDLNYGYTF.

V and J are TRBV28 and TRBJ2-5, with 9 bases fitting TRBD1. CDR3 length: 16 amino acids. Germline trimming cut 3 bases from V and 4 bases from J; bases unmatched to any gene: 9. Germline assignment: CDR1 MDHEN and CDR2 SYDVKM. The CDR3 here is CASSFTGGWDRETQYF. The DNA of the CDR3 is TGTGCCAGCAGTTTCACAGGGGGCTGGGACCGAGAGACCCAGTACTTC.

This chain links TRBV6-6 with TRBJ2-1, with unresolved D. CDR1 MNHNY and CDR2 SVGAGI come from the germline V gene (reference sequence). Deletions cut 8 bases from V and 6 bases from J, with 23 bases between. The CDR3 loop spans 16 amino acids. The CDR3 sequence: CASGDPPLPWANEQFF. DNA of the CDR3: TGTGCCAGCGGCGATCCCCCACTCCCTTGGGCCAATGAGCAGTTCTTC.

This clone has more than one count but fewer than ten. The V and J genes are TRBV11-2 and TRBJ2-7; D gene unclear. This CDR3 is 13 amino acids long. Germline-derived CDR1 and CDR2 are SGHAT and FQNNGV. V lost 3 bases and J lost 4, with 10 bases in between. CDR3 nucleotide sequence: TGTGCCAGCAGCTTCAACTATTTATACGAGCAGTACTTC. Residues: CASSFNYLYEQYF.

The J gene is TRBJ2-6, the V gene TRBV7-3; D is uncertain. Germline loops: CDR1 SGHTA, CDR2 FQGTGA. The CDR3 is made up of 14 amino acids. V was trimmed by 4 bases and J by 3 bases, leaving 7 bases between them. In DNA form, the CDR3 reads TGTGCCAGCAGCTCCAACTATGGGGCCAACGTCCTGACTTTC. Protein: CASSSNYGANVLTF.

The chain carries TRBV5-5 and TRBJ2-7, with 8 positions matching TRBD2. Unmatched junction bases numbered 4, after V lost 1 base and J lost 1 base. The germline V gene has CDR1 SGHKS and CDR2 YYEKEE (reference sequence). The CDR3 covers 15 residues. Here the CDR3 DNA reads TGTGCCAGCAGCTTGCTAGCGGGTTATTCCTACGAGCAGTACGTC. Protein product: CASSLLAGYSYEQYV.

This rearrangement joins TRBV28 to TRBJ2-2; 12 bases align to TRBD1. In germline, CDR1 is MDHEN, CDR2 SYDVKM. This CDR3 has 17 residues. V lost 5 bases and J lost 7; bases outside the gene matches: 11. Here the CDR3 DNA reads TGTGCCAGCAGTATCCCCCCCGGGACAGGGGGCATCGGGGAGCTGTTTTTT. Translated: CASSIPPGTGGIGELFF.

V gene TRBV7-3 combines with J gene TRBJ1-1, with 11 bases identical to TRBD1. The CDR3 contains 14 residues. J gave up 4 bases and V 4 bases, and 2 bases lay outside the gene matches. The germline V gene encodes CDR1 SGHTA and CDR2 FQGTGA. CDR3 sequence (DNA): TGTGCCAGCAGCTCGGACAGGGGGCGCACTGAAGCTTTCTTT. The encoded protein is CASSSDRGRTEAFF.